The clone carrying this T cell receptor (beta chain) was recorded once. Its antigen is not known. The junction had 5 bases not matched to a gene; V was cut back by 3 bases and J by 6 bases. The CDR3 runs to 14 residues. The germline V gene has CDR1 SGHNT and CDR2 YYREEE (reference sequence). The entry originates in a study of cytomegalovirus exposure and HLA in healthy donors. Looking at the study overall: The Caucasian-associated ancestry cluster held over 65% of under 450 genotyped donors. The study's findings and limits: Links to common viral pathogens appeared, in a later analysis, for several of the most significant clusters. Researchers reported that a few CMV-associated chains were confirmed in vitro as CMV antigen-specific. The authors reported that TCR beta sequences could predict HLA-A and HLA-B alleles. These predictions were accurate for most subjects in the first cohort.

It was with 60 Vbeta and 13 Jbeta primers that the PCR ran. TCRdb keeps only in-frame clones here, not all; method: immunoSEQ multiplex PCR. The sample lists more than 200,000 clones; over 75% were seen once. This chain connects TRBV5-4 to TRBJ1-4, with TRBD1 matching 7 bases. The clonotype comes from a man aged 18-30 years in good health and CMV-seronegative. The sample was PBMCs. CDR3 region: CASSSGTEHEKLFF. CDR3 DNA: TGTGCCAGCAGCTCAGGGACAGAACATGAAAAACTGTTTTTT.